These 2 T cell receptor beta chains originate from one sample sequenced in a study of CD8+ T cells in alopecia areata. cDNA reverse transcribed from extracted RNA served as the sequencing template. Using immunoSEQ multiplex PCR, the repertoire was profiled, and TCRdb retains in-frame clones only, with some absent. This sample has approximately 89,000 clones, with roughly half found just once. Sequenced: NKG2D-high CD8+ T cells sorted from blood. The source is a human donor with alopecia areata.

The chain couples TRBV27 to TRBJ2-3; a possible D gene is TRBD2 (6 bases). Germline V gene data show CDR1 as MNHEY and CDR2 as SMNVEV (reference sequence). The CDR3 is 14 residues long. The germline V and J ends were trimmed by 5 bases and 10 bases, with 19 bases remaining between them. The CDR3 protein is CASSGGTNLGAQYF. DNA for the CDR3: TGTGCCAGCAGTGGCGGGACGAATTTAGGGGCGCAGTATTTT.

To note about this clone: A junction boundary mismatches the germline segment, possibly from a read error. V is TRBV2 and J is TRBJ1-2, with 8 nucleotides matching TRBD1. This CDR3 has 11 amino acids. Germline values: CDR1 SNHLY, CDR2 FYNNEI. The CDR3 here is CASSEMGQVRF. DNA of the CDR3: TGTGCCAGCAGTGAAATGGGACAGGTCCGCTTC.